This TCR beta chain was obtained from a study of CD8 T cells in Susac syndrome. The sequenced target, TCR beta, came from blood CD8+ and CD4+ T cells. While serving as controls, healthy donors were matched for age and sex. Isolation of CD8+ and CD4+ T cells was performed negatively, whereas enrichment of TEMRA cells was done by FACS. Reverse transcription of roughly 0.5 to 1 ug RNA was carried out with random hexamers. Multiplex PCR with immunoSEQ amplified the TCR beta CDR3 across 54 Vbeta and 13 Jbeta. MiXCR, run by TCRdb on the immunoSEQ multiplex PCR reads, gives a single entry per CDR3 protein. The sample consists of roughly 60,000 distinct CDR3 sequences, 90% to 95% of them appearing once. The trim removed 1 base at V and 4 bases at J, leaving 6 bases unmatched. This CDR3 is 16 amino acids long. The germline gives CDR1 SGHTA, CDR2 FQGNSA.

The TCR sequence derives from a human donor in good health. The J gene is TRBJ2-1, the V gene TRBV7-2, with 8 bases identical to TRBD1. The sequenced material came from CD8+ T cells from PBMCs. DNA for the CDR3: TGTGCCAGCAGCTTAGAAGGTCAGGGGGCGTACAATGAGCAGTTCTTC. Its translation: CASSLEGQGAYNEQFF.